This passage covers 21 T cell receptor beta chains from one sample sequenced in a study of human T cells and chemical hapten exposure. Each CDR3 protein gets one entry after TCRdb re-called the RACE reads with MiXCR. The table has 65,000 or so distinct CDR3 sequences, about 5.7% seen once. The time point denotes: healthy volunteer bleed at 6 weeks. The study extracted total RNA from unfractionated whole blood. Material: whole blood. The receptors originated from a female donor in good health. Some clones in this sample may be carry-over from other donors' samples.

This clonotype was detected ten times or more. J is TRBJ1-1 and V is TRBV12-3 or TRBV12-4; tentative D call: TRBD1 (5 bases). The CDR3 length is 12 residues. V was trimmed by 3 bases and J by 5 bases, leaving 7 bases between them. The CDR3 is CASSFPGTEAFF. CDR3 in DNA: TGTGCCAGCAGTTTTCCAGGGACTGAAGCTTTCTTT.

V is TRBV12-3 or TRBV12-4 and J is TRBJ1-1; maybe TRBD1 (5 bases). Trimming shortened V by 5 bases and J by 5 bases, and 21 bases separated the two germline ends. This CDR3 is 16 amino acids long. The CDR3 loop reads CASSPDRDLRRTEAFF. The CDR3, as DNA: TGTGCCAGCAGTCCTGATAGGGACCTTCGAAGAACTGAAGCTTTCTTT.

The genes are TRBV12-3 or TRBV12-4 and TRBJ2-7; 7 bases are shared with TRBD2. This CDR3 region has 12 residues. V was pared by 5 bases and J by 7 bases, with 5 bases of the junction left unmatched. The CDR3 sequence is CASSLGLVEQYF. The CDR3 DNA follows: TGTGCCAGCAGTCTCGGACTAGTTGAGCAGTACTTC.

The chain is built from TRBV7-3 and TRBJ2-7; 9 bases are a match to TRBD1. After removal of 6 bases from V and 7 bases from J, the junction contained 10 bases not matched to a gene. Germline V lookup: CDR1 SGHTA, CDR2 FQGTGA. This CDR3 is built from 14 residues. DNA for the CDR3: TGTGCCAGCAGTCCCGGGACAGGGAGTGTAGAGCAGTACTTC. Translating gives CASSPGTGSVEQYF.

The CDR3 sequence: CAWIRQGSNTEAFF. The CDR3 nucleotides read TGTGCCTGGATCCGACAGGGAAGTAACACTGAAGCTTTCTTT. The V gene is TRBV30, the J gene TRBJ1-1; 7 nucleotides match TRBD1. The CDR3 loop spans 14 amino acids. With 4 bases clipped from V and 2 bases from J, the junction kept 7 bases outside the gene matches. Germline values: CDR1 GTSNPN, CDR2 SVGIG (reference sequence).

This clonotype was counted at least ten times. The rearrangement uses TRBV10-3 and TRBJ2-3; D is unclear. The germline gives CDR1 ENHRY, CDR2 SYGVKD. Trimming removed 6 bases at V and 4 bases at J, with 14 bases between. The CDR3 spans 14 residues. DNA for the CDR3: TGTGCCATCAGCGATGGGGTTGGCGCAGATACGCAGTATTTT. It yields the protein CAISDGVGADTQYF.

Many counts were recorded for this clonotype. The J gene is TRBJ2-3, the V gene TRBV2, with no clear D. This CDR3 contains 12 residues. Per the germline V gene, CDR1 is SNHLY and CDR2 is FYNNEI. The ends were cut back, 8 bases at V and 2 bases at J, with 8 bases in the middle. Here the CDR3 DNA reads TGTGCCAGCGGGCTATCCACAGATACGCAGTATTTT. Translation: CASGLSTDTQYF.

This clonotype was recorded at least ten times. V and J are TRBV27 and TRBJ1-5; D remains unclear. V was clipped by 8 bases and J by 0 bases, with 11 bases between them. The CDR3 extends over 14 amino acids. Germline CDR1 is MNHEY and CDR2 is SMNVEV (reference sequence). In DNA, the CDR3 is TGTGCCAGCCGGGAACTACTTAGCAATCAGCCCCAGCATTTT. Protein sequence: CASRELLSNQPQHF.

This clonotype was detected ten times or more. The V call is TRBV6-2 or TRBV6-3, the J call TRBJ1-1; a weak D match, TRBD1 (6 bases). V was clipped by 7 bases and J by 4 bases, with 13 bases between them. The length of the CDR3 is 13 residues. Germline CDR1 MNHEY, CDR2 SVGEGT. The CDR3 coding sequence is TGTGCCAGCAATACAGGGATCTTCACTGAAGCTTTCTTT. Protein sequence: CASNTGIFTEAFF.

This clonotype has a handful of counts. V usage is TRBV20-1 and J usage is TRBJ1-6; the D gene is possibly TRBD1 (6 bases). The V gene's germline CDR1 is DFQATT and CDR2 SNEGSKA (reference sequence). This CDR3 region has 16 residues. V lost 0 bases and J 0 bases, leaving 9 bases between the germline ends. CDR3 coding DNA: TGCAGTGCTAGAGATGGGGGCAGCTCCTATAATTCACCCCTCCACTTT. Translating gives CSARDGGSSYNSPLHF.

This chain links TRBV7-6 with TRBJ2-2; TRBD2 might be the D (5 bases). Per the germline V gene, CDR1 is SGHVS and CDR2 is FNYEAQ. This CDR3 contains 15 residues. V was clipped by 1 base and J by 3 bases, with 9 bases between them. The CDR3 region is CASSLGVAYTGELFF. The CDR3 region has the DNA TGTGCCAGCAGCTTAGGTGTAGCGTACACCGGGGAGCTGTTTTTT.

This clonotype was found a few times. The chain carries TRBV18 and TRBJ1-2; possible D gene TRBD1, 6 bases. V lost 1 base, J lost 8 bases, and 11 bases lay in between. The CDR3 runs 13 residues. CDR1 KGHSH and CDR2 LQKENI come from the germline V gene. For the CDR3, the DNA is TGTGCCAGCTCACCACAGGACAGCCGCGGCTACACCTTC. Translating gives CASSPQDSRGYTF.

This clonotype has more than one count but fewer than ten. This sequence joins TRBV5-1 and TRBJ2-2; unclear D gene. The CDR3 has 13 amino acids. CDR1 and CDR2 (germline): SGHRS, YFSETQ. V was pared by 5 bases and J by 1 base, with 6 bases between. Here the CDR3 DNA reads TGCGCCAGCAGTCCAAAGAACACCGGGGAGCTGTTTTTT. Amino acid sequence: CASSPKNTGELFF.

This clonotype was seen ten or more times. The chain carries TRBV9 and TRBJ2-5; 9 nucleotides line up with TRBD2. Trimming at V came to 2 bases and at J to 3 bases, leaving 8 bases not matched to a gene. The CDR3 is made up of 16 amino acids. Looked up from germline, CDR1 is SGDLS and CDR2 is YYNGEE. CDR3 bases: TGTGCCAGCAGCGTCTTCGAGACTAGCGGAGAAGAGACCCAGTACTTC. Amino acids: CASSVFETSGEETQYF.

This clonotype was found many times. The rearrangement joins TRBV12-3 or TRBV12-4 to TRBJ2-5; TRBD2 agrees at 11 bases. With V trimmed by 0 bases and J by 5 bases, 8 bases remained unmatched. The CDR3 is 17 amino acids. The CDR3 nucleotides are TGTGCCAGCAGTTTAGCGGGACTAGCGGCGTCCGGGGAGACCCAGTACTTC. Translating gives CASSLAGLAASGETQYF.

This clonotype appeared many times. This chain links TRBV12-3 or TRBV12-4 with TRBJ2-6; D is uncertain. Trimming removed 2 bases from V and 2 bases from J, with 7 bases in between. The CDR3 covers 15 residues. CDR3 protein: CASSLWGPGANVLTF. For the CDR3, the DNA is TGTGCCAGCAGTTTATGGGGTCCTGGGGCCAACGTCCTGACTTTC.

Turning to this clonotype: This sequence may be a read error, since a much larger clone differs from it by one base. This chain joins TRBV28 and TRBJ2-5, with TRBD1 identical over 9 bases. The germline V gene has CDR1 MDHEN and CDR2 SYDVKM. The CDR3 consists of 12 residues. This chain's CDR3 is CASRDRGETQCF. The CDR3, as DNA: TGTGCCAGCAGAGACAGGGGGGAGACCCAGTGCTTC.

This clonotype was counted between two and nine times. V gene TRBV7-2 combines with J gene TRBJ2-3; 10 bases map to TRBD2. This CDR3 comprises 16 residues. Germline V CDR1 and CDR2: SGHTA, FQGNSA. V was clipped by 8 bases and J by 0 bases; unmatched bases: 8. CDR3 sequence: CASSWASGSSTDTQYF. Here the CDR3 DNA reads TGTGCCAGCTCTTGGGCTAGCGGGAGTAGCACAGATACGCAGTATTTT.

This clonotype was observed at least ten times. The chain has TRBV18 and TRBJ1-1; D gene uncertain. Trimming removed 0 bases at V and 5 bases at J, with 13 bases between. From germline, CDR1 is KGHSH and CDR2 LQKENI. The CDR3 is 15 residues long. The CDR3 loop reads CASSPPGGMDTEAFF. DNA of the CDR3: TGTGCCAGCTCACCACCGGGAGGGATGGATACTGAAGCTTTCTTT.

This clonotype has at least ten counts. The chain combines TRBV10-3 with TRBJ1-1; no clear D gene. The CDR3 runs to 13 residues. V lost 10 bases to trimming and J lost 5 bases, with 17 bases between them. Germline V gives CDR1 ENHRY, CDR2 SYGVKD. CDR3 in amino acids: CATRPTIRTEAFF. DNA for the CDR3: TGTGCCACCCGGCCGACTATCAGGACTGAAGCTTTCTTT.

The chain carries TRBV18 and TRBJ2-7; TRBD2 might be the D (7 bases). The CDR3 totals 17 residues. Trimming removed 0 bases from V and 5 bases from J, with 20 bases in between. The V gene's germline CDR1 is KGHSH and CDR2 LQKENI. The CDR3 coding sequence is TGTGCCAGCTCACCACCGGGGGCGGGACCCGGGGGGAACGAGCAGTACTTC. This codes for CASSPPGAGPGGNEQYF.